The 23 T cell receptor beta chains below come from one sample, sequenced in a study of post-analysis software for immune sequencing data. Included in the TCR beta cDNA libraries were unique molecular identifiers. TCRdb ran MiXCR on the PCR reads and lists one entry per CDR3 protein. The data contain about 210,000 distinct CDR3 sequences, 25% to 35% of them singletons. Points from the study as a whole: The study found TRBV5-6, TRBV5-1 and TRBV20-1 among about five TRBV segments more frequent in patients than controls.

Their antigen targets remain unknown. Sequences were obtained from blood. The receptors stem from a girl between 2 and 17 years old with multiple sclerosis.

This clonotype occurred a few times. The chain uses TRBV18 and TRBJ2-7; 9 bases fit TRBD2. From germline, CDR1 is KGHSH and CDR2 LQKENI. The ends lost 6 bases at V and 2 bases at J; junction bases unmatched: 8. CDR3 length: 15 amino acids. The CDR3 loop is CASSPRAGGTYEQYF. Here the CDR3 DNA reads TGTGCCAGCTCCCCAAGGGCGGGAGGGACCTACGAGCAGTACTTC. Filled out from reference TRBV18 and TRBJ2-7, the complete variable domain reads NAGVMQNPRHLVRRRGQEARLRCSPMKGHSHVYWYRQLPEEGLKFMVYLQKENIIDESGMPKERFSAEFPKEGPSILRIQQVVRGDSAAYFCASSPRAGGTYEQYFGPGTRLTVT.

This sequence joins TRBV7-9 and TRBJ2-5; 8 nucleotides agree with TRBD2. Germline lookup yields CDR1 SEHNR and CDR2 FQNEAQ (reference sequence). The junction had 7 bases not matched to a gene; V was cut back by 5 bases and J by 5 bases. CDR3 length: 14 residues. CDR3 sequence (DNA): TGTGCCAGCAGCCGAGCGGCGGGAGGCGAGACCCAGTACTTC. Protein sequence: CASSRAAGGETQYF.

This clonotype was seen ten or more times. V usage is TRBV12-3 or TRBV12-4 and J usage is TRBJ2-4; D is possibly TRBD1 or TRBD2 (5 bases each). V lost 7 bases and J 5 bases, leaving 15 bases between the germline ends. The CDR3 runs 14 residues. Here the CDR3 reads CASTTGTYQNIQYF. The CDR3 DNA reads as TGTGCCAGCACCACCGGGACCTACCAAAACATTCAGTACTTC.

With regard to this clonotype: Given a much more abundant clone one base away, this may be a read error. The V gene is TRBV12-3 or TRBV12-4, the J gene TRBJ2-3; D perhaps matches TRBD2 (6 bases). The CDR3 spans 14 residues. The CDR3 sequence is CASIKRGSTDAQYF. CDR3 sequence (DNA): TGTGCCAGCATCAAACGGGGGAGCACAGATGCGCAGTATTTT.

In this sample, this clonotype turned up once. The junction differs from germline at one of its ends, possibly a read error. This chain connects TRBV7-9 to TRBJ2-5, with 13 bases lining up with TRBD2. The length of the CDR3 is 15 residues. Germline V gives CDR1 SEHNR, CDR2 FQNEAQ (reference sequence). This CDR3 is CASSPRTSGSHEQHF. As DNA, the CDR3 is TGTGCCAGCAGCCCGCGGACTAGCGGGAGCCATGAGCAGCACTTC. Supplemented by reference TRBV7-9 and TRBJ2-5, the full variable domain reads DTGVSQNPRHKITKRGQNVTFRCDPISEHNRLYWYRQTLGQGPEFLTYFQNEAQLEKSRLLSDRFSAERPKGSFSTLEIQRTEQGDSAMYLCASSPRTSGSHEQHFGPGTRLLVL.

This clonotype was counted only a few times. This chain uses TRBV6-5 with TRBJ2-3; D is undetermined. This CDR3 has 14 amino acids. Trimming shortened V by 5 bases and J by 8 bases, and 17 bases separated the two germline ends. The germline V gene has CDR1 MNHEY and CDR2 SVGAGI. For the CDR3, the DNA is TGTGCCAGCAGTAACCGGGCCCGGCGTTCTACGCAGTATTTT. This codes for CASSNRARRSTQYF.

The CDR3 region is CASRGEGSNYGYTF. The CDR3 DNA sequence: TGTGCCAGCCGAGGGGAGGGCTCTAACTATGGCTACACCTTC. J is TRBJ1-2 and V is TRBV28, with D tentatively TRBD1 (5 bases). Trimming stripped 8 bases from V and 0 bases from J, with 13 bases between. Germline-derived CDR1 and CDR2 are MDHEN and SYDVKM. The CDR3 covers 14 residues.

The chain uses TRBV27 and TRBJ2-6, with no clear D. The V gene lost 6 bases and the J gene lost 0 bases, with 6 bases spanning the gap. CDR3 length equals 14 residues. Germline V lookup: CDR1 MNHEY, CDR2 SMNVEV (reference sequence). DNA for the CDR3: TGTGCCAGCAGCTATACCTCTGGGGCCAACGTCCTGACTTTC. Its protein is CASSYTSGANVLTF.

CDR3 nucleotide sequence: TGTGCCAGCAGCTTCCGGGACCCCGGACCGGGTGGCTACACCTTC. As protein: CASSFRDPGPGGYTF. The gene calls are TRBV7-2 and TRBJ1-2; TRBD1 might be the D (5 bases). Germline V gene sequence: CDR1 SGHTA, CDR2 FQGNSA. V lost 3 bases and J 7 bases, leaving 18 bases between the germline ends. CDR3 size: 15 residues.

A remark on this clonotype: This may be a read error: a much more frequent sequence differs by one nucleotide. The gene calls are TRBV7-2 and TRBJ2-4; 9 bases line up with TRBD2. The J call is in doubt because the DNA end fits TRBJ2-7 better. The CDR3 spans 14 residues. The germline gives CDR1 SGHTA, CDR2 FQGNSA. The CDR3 DNA reads TGTGCCAGCAGCTTTAGCGGGAGAAGCGGCGAGCAGTACTTC. Protein sequence: CASSFSGRSGEQYF.

This chain links TRBV28 with TRBJ2-1; 10 bases fit TRBD1. The V gene's germline CDR1 is MDHEN and CDR2 SYDVKM. The ends lost 0 bases at V and 8 bases at J; junction bases unmatched: 4. CDR3 size: 15 residues. This CDR3 reads CASSLWGQGLDEQFF. The DNA of the CDR3 is TGTGCCAGCAGTTTATGGGGACAGGGGCTGGATGAGCAGTTCTTC.

The rearrangement uses TRBV12-3 or TRBV12-4 and TRBJ1-1; maybe TRBD1 (5 bases). This CDR3 contains 13 residues. V dropped 8 bases and J dropped 4 bases, with 14 bases sitting between them. The CDR3, as DNA: TGTGCCAGCCGACTGTGGGGGGTCACTGAAGCTTTCTTT. Its protein product is CASRLWGVTEAFF.

This clonotype has a count of ten or more. J is TRBJ2-1 and V is TRBV20-1, with D unclear. V gave up 6 bases and J gave up 2 bases, with 17 bases separating them. Germline V gene data show CDR1 as DFQATT and CDR2 as SNEGSKA (reference sequence). CDR3 size: 15 residues. In DNA form, the CDR3 reads TGCAGTGCCAAAACTGGAGCGCAGGCCTACAATGAGCAGTTCTTC. Protein sequence: CSAKTGAQAYNEQFF.

This clonotype showed up many times. The chain is built from TRBV27 and TRBJ1-2; D unresolved. This CDR3 has 13 residues. Per the germline V gene, CDR1 is MNHEY and CDR2 is SMNVEV (reference sequence). Trimming pared 4 bases from V and 4 bases from J, leaving 10 bases between. The CDR3 spells CASSSRTFYGYTF. The DNA for the CDR3 is TGTGCCAGCAGTTCCCGGACCTTCTATGGCTACACCTTC.

V and J are TRBV3-1 and TRBJ2-3; 12 positions agree with TRBD2. After removal of 5 bases from V and 2 bases from J, the junction contained 11 bases not matched to a gene. Germline-derived CDR1 and CDR2 are LGHDT and YNNKEL (reference sequence). The CDR3 extends over 18 amino acids. CDR3 region: CASSTRPGLAGNTDTQYF. The CDR3 DNA sequence: TGTGCCAGCAGCACCCGACCCGGACTAGCGGGGAACACAGATACGCAGTATTTT.

This clonotype was detected ten times or more. The chain combines TRBV28 with TRBJ2-7; 8 bases align to TRBD1. In germline, CDR1 is MDHEN, CDR2 SYDVKM. This CDR3 spans 14 amino acids. V dropped 7 bases and J dropped 4; count of bases not matched to a gene: 9. The CDR3 DNA reads as TGTGCCAGCACCGAATCCGGGACAGGATACGAGCAGTACTTC. This codes for CASTESGTGYEQYF.

This clonotype appeared a few times. The chain links TRBV12-3 or TRBV12-4 to TRBJ1-1, with D hard to call. The CDR3 runs to 14 residues. V gave up 3 bases and J gave up 4 bases, with 12 bases separating them. CDR3 nucleotides: TGTGCCAGCAGTTTGGAGGGTAGATTCACTGAAGCTTTCTTT. It translates to CASSLEGRFTEAFF.

This clonotype was observed a handful of times. The chain combines TRBV5-1 with TRBJ1-4, with a possible D match to TRBD1 (5 bases). The CDR3 is made up of 16 amino acids. Deletions cut 3 bases from V and 0 bases from J, with 12 bases between. Germline lookup yields CDR1 SGHRS and CDR2 YFSETQ. CDR3 in DNA: TGCGCCAGCAGCTGGGGGGTGCGCGCAACTAATGAAAAACTGTTTTTT. Protein product: CASSWGVRATNEKLFF. Full variable domain (outside the CDR3, taken from reference TRBV5-1 and TRBJ1-4): KAGVTQTPRYLIKTRGQQVTLSCSPISGHRSVSWYQQTPGQGLQFLFEYFSETQRNKGNFPGRFSGRQFSNSRSEMNVSTLELGDSALYLCASSWGVRATNEKLFFGSGTQLSVL.

Of note for this clonotype: Possible read error: a much larger clone is one base away. The chain employs TRBV4-1 and TRBJ2-5, with D unresolved. The CDR3 is 15 residues long. CDR1 and CDR2 (germline): MGHRA, YSYEKL. V gave up 6 bases and J gave up 11 bases, with 25 bases separating them. The DNA of the CDR3 is TGCGCCAGCAGTAACCCTTTCAAAAATAAGGATGAGCAGTACTTC. Its protein product is CASSNPFKNKDEQYF.

This clonotype was detected only a few times. This chain's CDR3 is CASKVWGVVGTEAFF. In nucleotides, the CDR3 is TGTGCCAGTAAAGTTTGGGGGGTAGTTGGCACTGAAGCTTTCTTT. This sequence joins TRBV27 and TRBJ1-1; possible D gene TRBD1, 5 bases. This CDR3 spans 15 amino acids. With 9 bases removed from V and 4 bases from J, the gap between germline ends came to 21 bases. Germline-derived CDR1 and CDR2 are MNHEY and SMNVEV (reference sequence).

This chain uses TRBV29-1 with TRBJ2-3; TRBD1 might be the D (6 bases). Per germline, CDR1 SQVTM and CDR2 ANQGSEA. CDR3 length equals 14 residues. Trimming cost V 8 bases and J 2 bases, with 17 bases left between them. The CDR3 protein is CSFRSGQFTDTQYF. CDR3 in DNA: TGCAGCTTCCGATCAGGACAGTTCACAGATACGCAGTATTTT.

Notes on this clonotype: Just one base apart from a much larger clone, this may be a read error. The CDR3: CASSPRPANEQYF. DNA for the CDR3: TGTGCCAGCTCACCACGGCCAGCCAACGAGCAGTACTTC. The chain recombines TRBV18 with TRBJ2-7; no definite D call. V was clipped by 1 base and J by 5 bases, with 9 bases between them. This CDR3 is 13 amino acids long. Per the germline V gene, CDR1 is KGHSH and CDR2 is LQKENI. Looking up the rest from reference TRBV18 and TRBJ2-7 gives the full variable domain: NAGVMQNPRHLVRRRGQEARLRCSPMKGHSHVYWYRQLPEEGLKFMVYLQKENIIDESGMPKERFSAEFPKEGPSILRIQQVVRGDSAAYFCASSPRPANEQYFGPGTRLTVT.

The sample holds a few counts of this clonotype. The chain has TRBV7-2 and TRBJ2-5, with 7 bases aligning to TRBD2. Germline values: CDR1 SGHTA, CDR2 FQGNSA. CDR3 length equals 16 residues. V lost 5 bases and J lost 5; bases outside the gene matches: 14. The CDR3 loop reads CASSLRASGVRETQYF. For the CDR3, the DNA is TGTGCCAGCAGCCTGCGGGCGAGCGGGGTTAGGGAGACCCAGTACTTC.